The rows below give T cell receptor beta chains drawn from one sample of a study of blood T cell repertoires in COVID-19. TCRdb keeps only in-frame clones here, not all; method: immunoSEQ multiplex PCR. The sample has around 190,000 clones; around 83% are singletons. The source material was PBMCs or T cells enriched from blood (not recorded which). Receptors were obtained from a woman aged 40 to 50 in a cohort exposed to, infected with or recovered from COVID-19 (not recorded which). CDR3s include the opening cysteine and the closing phenylalanine or tryptophan. D genes are given only for firm matches. The size of a clone is reported for some rows only, either as once, few or many, or as a class for expanded clones.

>.|TRBJ1-6|TRBV9|.
TGTGCCAGCTCGAACAGGGTTAATTCACCCCTCCACTTT
CASSNRVNSPLHF
>TRBD1|TRBJ1-2|TRBV28|.
TGTGCCAGCAGTCTACGACAGGGGACCTATGGCTACACCTTC
CASSLRQGTYGYTF
>.|TRBJ1-6|TRBV4-3|.
TGCGCCAGCATCTGGACAGCCCATAATTCACCCCTCCACTTT
CASIWTAHNSPLHF
>TRBD2|TRBJ2-7|TRBV5-1|.
TGCGCCAGCAGCTCCCTAGCGGGACCTTCCTACGAGCAGTACTTC
CASSSLAGPSYEQYF
>.|TRBJ2-7|TRBV11-2|.
TGTGCCAGCAGCTCGCGACCCCAAATTGAGGGGACTTCCTACGAGCAGTACTTC
CASSSRPQIEGTSYEQYF
>TRBD1|TRBJ1-1|TRBV5-1|.
TGCGCCAGCAGCTTGGTGTGGGCAGGGGGCGGAGGGTACACTGAAGCTTTCTTT
CASSLVWAGGGGYTEAFF
>TRBD2|TRBJ2-1|TRBV9|once
TGTGCCAGCAGCGTAGGTCTAGCGGGGGGCAATGAGCAGTTCTTC
CASSVGLAGGNEQFF
>.|TRBJ2-6|TRBV4-3|.
TGCGCCAGCAGCCAAGATGTGGGGAGTGGGGCCAACGTCCTGACTTTC
CASSQDVGSGANVLTF
>TRBD1|TRBJ2-1|TRBV9|.
TGTGCCAGCAGTCCGGACAGGGACTCCAACAATGAGCAGTTCTTC
CASSPDRDSNNEQFF
>TRBD1|TRBJ1-1|TRBV7-9|few
TGTGCCAGCAGCCATAGACAGGGGACAATGAACACTGAAGCTTTCTTT
CASSHRQGTMNTEAFF
>.|TRBJ1-3|TRBV5-6|.
TGTGCCAGCAGCTTGAAGGGAGCGGGGTTTGGAAACACCATATATTTT
CASSLKGAGFGNTIYF
>.|TRBJ2-3|TRBV11-2|.
TGTGCCAGCAGCTTTAGGCAGGGTAGCACAGATACGCAGTATTTT
CASSFRQGSTDTQYF
>.|TRBJ2-7|TRBV6-5|.
TGTGCCACCTCTGACTGGTCCGACTACGAGCAGTACTTC
CATSDWSDYEQYF
>.|TRBJ1-3|TRBV7-4|.
TGTGCCAGCAGCCCTACAGTCTCTGGAAACACCATATATTTT
CASSPTVSGNTIYF
>.|TRBJ2-7|TRBV29-1|.
TGCAGCACGATGATTGGGGGCGGATCGAGCTCCTACGAGCAGTACTTC
CSTMIGGGSSSYEQYF
>.|TRBJ1-4|TRBV9|few
TGTGCCAGCAGCGAGGGAGGGGGAACTAATGAAAAACTGTTTTTT
CASSEGGGTNEKLFF
>TRBD1|TRBJ2-7|TRBV5-6|.
TGTGCCAGCAGCTTGGGGAAGGACAGGGAGGTCCCCTACGAGCAGTACTTC
CASSLGKDREVPYEQYF
>TRBD1|TRBJ1-6|TRBV5-1|.
TGCGCCACCTCGGACAGGGGAAATTCACCCCTCCACTTT
CATSDRGNSPLHF
>TRBD2|TRBJ2-5|TRBV7-9|.
TGTGCCAGCAGCTTAGGGCGGGAGCGGGAGGAGACCCAGTACTTC
CASSLGREREETQYF
>.|TRBJ1-1|TRBV13|once
TGTGCCAGCATCGGAGCCACTGAAGCTTTCTTT
CASIGATEAFF
>TRBD2|TRBJ2-3|TRBV11-2|.
TGTGCCAGCAGCCAAAGGCCTAGCGGGGGCACAGATACGCAGTATTTT
CASSQRPSGGTDTQYF
>.|TRBJ1-1|TRBV6-5|.
TGTGCCAGCAGTTACTCGAACCGGGCGGGGGACACTGAAGCTTTCTTT
CASSYSNRAGDTEAFF
>.|TRBJ2-1|TRBV28|once
TGTGCCAGATATAATGAGCAGTTCTTC
CARYNEQFF
>.|TRBJ1-5|TRBV4-1|.
TGCGCCAGCAGCCAAGGGCAGGGAAATCAGCCCCAGCATTTT
CASSQGQGNQPQHF
>TRBD1|TRBJ1-4|TRBV29-1|.
TGCAGCGTTGAAGAAACAGGGGGGTATGAAAAACTGTTTTTT
CSVEETGGYEKLFF
>TRBD1|TRBJ2-7|TRBV5-1|.
TGCGCCAGCAGCTCCGGGACAGGAACCTACGAGCAGTACTTC
CASSSGTGTYEQYF
>TRBD2|TRBJ2-1|TRBV24-1|.
TGTGCCACCAGTGATCTCGGGAGCGGGGGTTACAATGAGCAGTTCTTC
CATSDLGSGGYNEQFF
>.|TRBJ1-1|TRBV19|.
TGTGCCAGTAGTAGTCAGGGAGGCACTGAAGCTTTCTTT
CASSSQGGTEAFF
>.|TRBJ1-5|TRBV12-3/TRBV12-4|.
TGTGCCAGCAGTACAGGGATGGGCCAGCCCCAGCATTTT
CASSTGMGQPQHF
>.|TRBJ1-4|TRBV19|.
TGTGCCAGTAGTATCATGCGTTCTAATGAAAAACTGTTTTTT
CASSIMRSNEKLFF
>TRBD1|TRBJ1-2|TRBV6-5|.
TGTGCCAGCAGCTACCACAGGGGGAACTATGGCTACACCTTC
CASSYHRGNYGYTF
>.|TRBJ1-1|TRBV15|.
TGTGCCACCAGCAGAGATCGACAGACGAACACTGAAGCTTTCTTT
CATSRDRQTNTEAFF
>.|TRBJ1-6|TRBV21-1|.
TGTGCCAGCAGCGTCTCGGGACAGCCATCCTGTAGGGGAGTGCGATTT
CASSVSGQPSCRGVRF
>.|TRBJ2-7|TRBV5-1|.
TGCGCCAGCAGCTTTCACCAGCGATACGAGCAGTACTTC
CASSFHQRYEQYF
>TRBD1|TRBJ1-1|TRBV15|.
TGTGCCACCAGCTGGAGGACAGGGGCGAACACTGAAGCTTTCTTT
CATSWRTGANTEAFF
>.|TRBJ2-1|TRBV3-1/TRBV3-2|.
TGTGCCAGCAGCCAAGATCAGAAAGGGGACAATGAGCAGTTCTTC
CASSQDQKGDNEQFF
>.|TRBJ1-5|TRBV5-4|.
TGTGCCAGCAGCTTGGGAGGAGGTCAGCCCCAGCATTTT
CASSLGGGQPQHF
>.|TRBJ2-3|TRBV7-2|.
TGTGCCAGCAGCCAGACCGGGACTCTACTAACGCAGTATTTT
CASSQTGTLLTQYF
>.|TRBJ2-2|TRBV7-2|.
TGTGCCAGCAGCTTAAACTACGCCGGGGAGCTGTTTTTT
CASSLNYAGELFF
>.|TRBJ1-5|TRBV6-5|.
TGTGCCACCACCCCGAGGGGCAATCAGCCCCAGCATTTT
CATTPRGNQPQHF
>.|TRBJ1-1|TRBV6-4|.
TGTGCCAGCAGTGACTCGGAGGGGTTTTTGACTGAAGCTTTCTTT
CASSDSEGFLTEAFF
>TRBD2|TRBJ2-2|TRBV13|once
TGTGCCAGCAGCCTCCCTAGGGCTAGCGGGGGAGGCACCGGGGAGCTGTTTTTT
CASSLPRASGGGTGELFF
>TRBD1|TRBJ2-6|TRBV13|once
TGTGCCAGCACGGGACAGGGGGCCGGGGCCAACGTCCTGACTTTC
CASTGQGAGANVLTF
>.|TRBJ1-1|TRBV28|.
TGTGCCAGCAGTTGGAAGGGGACTGAAGCTTTCTTT
CASSWKGTEAFF
>TRBD1|TRBJ2-7|TRBV9|.
TGTGCCAGCAGCCCCTTGGGGGCAGGGGGCGCCTACGAGCAGTACTTC
CASSPLGAGGAYEQYF
>.|TRBJ1-1|TRBV4-1|few
TGCGCCAGCAGCCAAGATTCATACTACGGGAACACTGAAGCTTTCTTT
CASSQDSYYGNTEAFF
>TRBD2|TRBJ2-2|TRBV5-1|.
TGCGCCAGCAGCTTAACCCTAGCGGGGAGTAGCACCGGGGAGCTGTTTTTT
CASSLTLAGSSTGELFF
>.|TRBJ2-1|TRBV4-1|.
TGCGCCAGCAGCCAGGGGGGACTTCACATGGAGCAGTTCTTC
CASSQGGLHMEQFF
>TRBD1|TRBJ2-7|TRBV5-1|.
TGCGCCAGCAGCTTGGCCCTGCCAGGGGGCGCGCTCTCTCCCTACGAGCAGTACTTC
CASSLALPGGALSPYEQYF
>TRBD1|TRBJ1-4|TRBV18|.
TGTGCCAGCTCAGATAAGGACAGGAGGAATGAAAAACTGTTTTTT
CASSDKDRRNEKLFF
>.|TRBJ1-1|TRBV5-4|.
TGTGCCAGCAGCCCAGGGCCCACTGAAGCTTTCTTT
CASSPGPTEAFF
>TRBD1|TRBJ1-4|TRBV10-1|.
TGCGCCAGCAGTGAGTCACAGGGGGCTGGAGAAAAACTGTTTTTT
CASSESQGAGEKLFF
>.|TRBJ2-1|TRBV2|.
TGTGCCAGCAGTGAAGGCCAGGGATTTTACAATGAGCAGTTCTTC
CASSEGQGFYNEQFF
>TRBD1|TRBJ2-1|TRBV6-1|once
TGTGCCAGCAGTGAAGCGGGACGGGACAGGGGGCCCGGGTTCTTC
CASSEAGRDRGPGFF
>.|TRBJ2-7|TRBV5-8|once
TGTGCCAGCAGCTTGGTCGGGTTCCGCGAGCAGTACTTC
CASSLVGFREQYF
>.|TRBJ2-5|TRBV7-2|.
TGTGCCAGCAGCTTAGTTTCTAGCCAAGAGACCCAGTACTTC
CASSLVSSQETQYF
>.|TRBJ1-4|TRBV5-1|.
TGCGCCAGCAGCTTGGAGAGGGCCACAACTAATGAAAAACTGTTTTTT
CASSLERATTNEKLFF
>.|TRBJ1-6|TRBV4-1|.
TGCGCCAGCAGCCAAGAAATGGGGGGGGGTTCACCCCTCCACTTT
CASSQEMGGGSPLHF